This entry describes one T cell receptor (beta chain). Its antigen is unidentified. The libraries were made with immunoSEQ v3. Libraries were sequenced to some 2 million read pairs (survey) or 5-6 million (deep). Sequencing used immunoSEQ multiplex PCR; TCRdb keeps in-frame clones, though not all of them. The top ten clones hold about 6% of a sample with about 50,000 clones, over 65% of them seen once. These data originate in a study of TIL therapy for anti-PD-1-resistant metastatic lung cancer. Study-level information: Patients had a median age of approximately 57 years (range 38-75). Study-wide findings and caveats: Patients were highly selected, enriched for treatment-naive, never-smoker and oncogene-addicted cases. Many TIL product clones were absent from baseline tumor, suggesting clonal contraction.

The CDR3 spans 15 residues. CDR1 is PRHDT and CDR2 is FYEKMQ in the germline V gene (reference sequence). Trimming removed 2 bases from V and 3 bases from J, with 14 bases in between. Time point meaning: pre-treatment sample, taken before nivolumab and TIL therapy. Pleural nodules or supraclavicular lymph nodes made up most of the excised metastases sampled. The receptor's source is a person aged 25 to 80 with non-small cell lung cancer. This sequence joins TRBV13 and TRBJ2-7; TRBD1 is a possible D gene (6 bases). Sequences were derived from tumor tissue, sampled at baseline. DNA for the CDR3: TGTGCCAGCAGCTTACTCTCGGACAGCAACTACGAGCAGTACTTC. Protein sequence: CASSLLSDSNYEQYF. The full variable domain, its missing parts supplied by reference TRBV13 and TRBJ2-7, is AAGVIQSPRHLIKEKRETATLKCYPIPRHDTVYWYQQGPGQDPQFLISFYEKMQSDKGSIPDRFSAQQFSDYHSELNMSSLELGDSALYFCASSLLSDSNYEQYFGPGTRLTVT.